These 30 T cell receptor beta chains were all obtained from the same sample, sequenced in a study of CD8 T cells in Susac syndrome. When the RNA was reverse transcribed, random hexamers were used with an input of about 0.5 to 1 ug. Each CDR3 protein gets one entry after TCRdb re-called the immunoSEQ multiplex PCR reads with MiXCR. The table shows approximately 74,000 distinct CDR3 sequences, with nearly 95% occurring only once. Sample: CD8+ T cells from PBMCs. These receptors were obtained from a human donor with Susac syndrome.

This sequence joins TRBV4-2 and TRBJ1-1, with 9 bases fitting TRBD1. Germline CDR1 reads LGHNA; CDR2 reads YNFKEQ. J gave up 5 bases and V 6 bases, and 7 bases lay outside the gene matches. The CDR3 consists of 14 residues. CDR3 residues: CASRQGQGGTEAFF. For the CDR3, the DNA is TGTGCCAGCAGGCAGGGACAGGGAGGGACTGAAGCTTTCTTT.

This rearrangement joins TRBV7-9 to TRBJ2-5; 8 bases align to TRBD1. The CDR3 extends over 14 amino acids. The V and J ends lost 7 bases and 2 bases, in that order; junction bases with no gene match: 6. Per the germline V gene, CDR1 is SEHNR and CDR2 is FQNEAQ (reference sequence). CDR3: CASTRGTGQETQYF. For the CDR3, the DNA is TGTGCCAGCACCCGCGGGACAGGTCAAGAGACCCAGTACTTC.

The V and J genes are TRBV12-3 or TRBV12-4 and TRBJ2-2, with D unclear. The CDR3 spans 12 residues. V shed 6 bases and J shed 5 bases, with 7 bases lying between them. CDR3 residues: CASSKLTGELFF. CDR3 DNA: TGTGCCAGCAGCAAACTGACCGGGGAGCTGTTTTTT.

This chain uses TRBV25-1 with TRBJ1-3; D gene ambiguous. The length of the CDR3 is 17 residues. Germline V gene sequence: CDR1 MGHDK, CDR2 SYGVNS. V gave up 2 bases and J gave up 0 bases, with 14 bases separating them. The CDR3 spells CASSETISTDSGNTIYF. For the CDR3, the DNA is TGTGCCAGCAGTGAAACGATTAGCACAGACTCTGGAAACACCATATATTTT. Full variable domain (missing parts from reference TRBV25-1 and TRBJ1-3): EADIYQTPRYLVIGTGKKITLECSQTMGHDKMYWYQQDPGMELHLIHYSYGVNSTEKGDLSSESTVSRIRTEHFPLTLESARPSHTSQYLCASSETISTDSGNTIYFGEGSWLTVV.

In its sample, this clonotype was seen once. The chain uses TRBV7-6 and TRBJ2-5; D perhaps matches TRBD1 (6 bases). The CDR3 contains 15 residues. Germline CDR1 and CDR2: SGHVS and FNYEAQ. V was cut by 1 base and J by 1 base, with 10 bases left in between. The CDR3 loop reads CASSLEDRIQETQYF. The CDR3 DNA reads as TGTGCCAGCAGCTTAGAGGACAGAATCCAAGAGACCCAGTACTTC.

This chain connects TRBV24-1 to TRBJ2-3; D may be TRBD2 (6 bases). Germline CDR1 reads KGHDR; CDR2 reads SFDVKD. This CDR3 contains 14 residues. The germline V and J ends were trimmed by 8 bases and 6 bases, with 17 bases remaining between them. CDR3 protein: CATTDPTEGDTQYF. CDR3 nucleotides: TGTGCCACCACCGACCCTACGGAGGGGGATACGCAGTATTTT.

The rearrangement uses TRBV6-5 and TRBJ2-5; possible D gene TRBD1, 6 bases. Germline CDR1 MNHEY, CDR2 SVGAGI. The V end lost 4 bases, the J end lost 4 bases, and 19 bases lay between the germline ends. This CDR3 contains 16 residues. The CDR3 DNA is TGTGCCAGCAGTTCCAGGGCAGGGGCCGACCTAGAGACCCAGTACTTC. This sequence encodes CASSSRAGADLETQYF.

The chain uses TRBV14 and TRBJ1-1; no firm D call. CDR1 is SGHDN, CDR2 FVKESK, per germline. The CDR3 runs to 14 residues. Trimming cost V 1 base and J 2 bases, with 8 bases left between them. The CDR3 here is CASSQGRLNTEAFF. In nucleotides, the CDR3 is TGTGCCAGCAGCCAAGGGAGGTTAAACACTGAAGCTTTCTTT.

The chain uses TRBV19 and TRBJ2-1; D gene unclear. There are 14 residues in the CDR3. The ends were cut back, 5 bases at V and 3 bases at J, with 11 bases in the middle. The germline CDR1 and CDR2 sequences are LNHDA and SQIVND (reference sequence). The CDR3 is CASSVTPYYNEQFF. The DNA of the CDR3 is TGTGCCAGTAGTGTGACCCCGTACTACAATGAGCAGTTCTTC. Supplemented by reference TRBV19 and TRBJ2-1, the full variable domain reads DGGITQSPKYLFRKEGQNVTLSCEQNLNHDAMYWYRQDPGQGLRLIYYSQIVNDFQKGDIAEGYSVSREKKESFPLTVTSAQKNPTAFYLCASSVTPYYNEQFFGPGTRLTVL.

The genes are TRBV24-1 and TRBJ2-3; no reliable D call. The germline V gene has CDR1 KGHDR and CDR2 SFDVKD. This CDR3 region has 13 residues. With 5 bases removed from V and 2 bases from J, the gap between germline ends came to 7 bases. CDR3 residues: CATSGVYTDTQYF. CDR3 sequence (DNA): TGTGCCACCAGTGGGGTCTACACAGATACGCAGTATTTT.

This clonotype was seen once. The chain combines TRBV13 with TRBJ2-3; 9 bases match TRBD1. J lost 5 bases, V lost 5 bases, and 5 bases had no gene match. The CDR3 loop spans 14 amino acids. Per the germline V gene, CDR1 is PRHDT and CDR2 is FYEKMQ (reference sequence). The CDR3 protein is CASSKTGGIDTQYF. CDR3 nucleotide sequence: TGTGCCAGCAGCAAAACAGGGGGCATAGATACGCAGTATTTT. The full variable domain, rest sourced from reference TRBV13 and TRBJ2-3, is AAGVIQSPRHLIKEKRETATLKCYPIPRHDTVYWYQQGPGQDPQFLISFYEKMQSDKGSIPDRFSAQQFSDYHSELNMSSLELGDSALYFCASSKTGGIDTQYFGPGTRLTVL.

DNA of the CDR3: TGTGCCAGCAGCCAAGATAAACAGGTCGACACCGGGGAGCTGTTTTTT. It codes for CASSQDKQVDTGELFF. The J gene is TRBJ2-2, the V gene TRBV4-2; maybe TRBD1 (5 bases). V was trimmed by 0 bases and J by 3 bases, leaving 11 bases between them. Germline V lookup: CDR1 LGHNA, CDR2 YNFKEQ. The CDR3 has 16 amino acids.

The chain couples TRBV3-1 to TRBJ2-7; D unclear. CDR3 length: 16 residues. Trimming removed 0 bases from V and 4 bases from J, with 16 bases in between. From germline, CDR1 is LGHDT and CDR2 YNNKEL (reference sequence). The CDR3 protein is CASSQDKGQWAYEQYF. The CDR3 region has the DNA TGTGCCAGCAGCCAAGATAAAGGGCAGTGGGCGTACGAGCAGTACTTC.

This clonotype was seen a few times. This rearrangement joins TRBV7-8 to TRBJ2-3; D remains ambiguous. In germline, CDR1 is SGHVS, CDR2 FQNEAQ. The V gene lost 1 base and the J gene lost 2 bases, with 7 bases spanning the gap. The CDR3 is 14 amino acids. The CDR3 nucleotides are TGTGCCAGCAGCTTAGTTGACCCCACAGATACGCAGTATTTT. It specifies CASSLVDPTDTQYF. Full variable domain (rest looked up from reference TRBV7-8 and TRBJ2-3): GAGVSQSPRYKVAKRGQDVALRCDPISGHVSLFWYQQALGQGPEFLTYFQNEAQLDKSGLPSDRFFAERPEGSVSTLKIQRTQQEDSAVYLCASSLVDPTDTQYFGPGTRLTVL.

The CDR3 sequence is CASSLTWDSYNEQFF. In DNA, the CDR3 is TGCGCCAGCAGCTTGACGTGGGATTCCTACAATGAGCAGTTCTTC. This chain joins TRBV5-1 and TRBJ2-1; the D is unclear. The CDR3 runs to 15 residues. The V end was cut by 1 base, the J end by 1 base, with 9 bases between. Germline V gene lookup returns CDR1 SGHRS and CDR2 YFSETQ.

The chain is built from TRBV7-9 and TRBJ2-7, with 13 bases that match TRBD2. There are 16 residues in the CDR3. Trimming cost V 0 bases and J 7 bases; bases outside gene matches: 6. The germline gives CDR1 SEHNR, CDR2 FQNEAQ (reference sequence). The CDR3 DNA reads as TGTGCCAGCAGCTTAGCCCGCGGACTAGCGGGAGATGAGCAGTACTTC. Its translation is CASSLARGLAGDEQYF.

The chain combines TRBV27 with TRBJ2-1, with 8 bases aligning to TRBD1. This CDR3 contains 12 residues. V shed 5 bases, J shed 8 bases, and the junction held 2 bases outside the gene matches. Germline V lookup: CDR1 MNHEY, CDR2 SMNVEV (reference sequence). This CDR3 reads CASSMTGDEQFF. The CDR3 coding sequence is TGTGCCAGCAGTATGACAGGGGATGAGCAGTTCTTC.

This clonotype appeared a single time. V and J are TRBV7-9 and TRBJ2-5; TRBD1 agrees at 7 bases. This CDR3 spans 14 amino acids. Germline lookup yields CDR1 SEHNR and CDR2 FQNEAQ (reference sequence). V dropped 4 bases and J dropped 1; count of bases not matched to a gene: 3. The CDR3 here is CASSSYRGQETQYF. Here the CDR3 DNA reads TGTGCCAGCAGCTCCTACAGGGGCCAAGAGACCCAGTACTTC. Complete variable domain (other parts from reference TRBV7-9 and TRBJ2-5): DTGVSQNPRHKITKRGQNVTFRCDPISEHNRLYWYRQTLGQGPEFLTYFQNEAQLEKSRLLSDRFSAERPKGSFSTLEIQRTEQGDSAMYLCASSSYRGQETQYFGPGTRLLVL.

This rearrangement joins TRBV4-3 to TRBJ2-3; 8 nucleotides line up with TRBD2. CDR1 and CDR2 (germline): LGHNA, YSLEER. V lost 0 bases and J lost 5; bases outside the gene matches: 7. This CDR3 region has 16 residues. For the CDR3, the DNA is TGCGCCAGCAGCCAAGATCCGGATCTAGCGGGAGATACGCAGTATTTT. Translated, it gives CASSQDPDLAGDTQYF.

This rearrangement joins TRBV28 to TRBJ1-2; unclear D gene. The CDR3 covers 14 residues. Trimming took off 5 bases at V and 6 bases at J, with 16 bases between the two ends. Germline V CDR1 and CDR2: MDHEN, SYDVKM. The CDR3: CASSVPPDNHGYTF. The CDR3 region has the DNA TGTGCCAGCAGTGTACCCCCTGACAACCATGGCTACACCTTC.

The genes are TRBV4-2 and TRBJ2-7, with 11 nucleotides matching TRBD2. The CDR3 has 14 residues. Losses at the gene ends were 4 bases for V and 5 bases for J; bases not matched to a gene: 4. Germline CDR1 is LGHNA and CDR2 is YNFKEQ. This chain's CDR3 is CASSRSLAGDEQYF. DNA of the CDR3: TGTGCCAGCAGCCGCTCACTAGCGGGAGACGAGCAGTACTTC.

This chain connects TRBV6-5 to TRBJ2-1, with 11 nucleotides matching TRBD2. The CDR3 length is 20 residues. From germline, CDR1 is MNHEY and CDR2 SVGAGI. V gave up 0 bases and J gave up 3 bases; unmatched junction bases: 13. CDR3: CASSYSLGSGLAGHYNEQFF. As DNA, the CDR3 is TGTGCCAGCAGTTACTCACTCGGGTCCGGACTAGCGGGTCACTACAATGAGCAGTTCTTC.

The CDR3, as DNA: TGTGCCACCAGCAGAGCCAGGATGTACAATGAGCAGTTCTTC. Translating gives CATSRARMYNEQFF. The chain uses TRBV15 and TRBJ2-1; D gene ambiguous. The CDR3 covers 14 residues. Germline V CDR1 and CDR2: LNHNV, YYDKDF (reference sequence). Trimming stripped 1 base from V and 4 bases from J, with 8 bases between. The full variable domain, completed using reference TRBV15 and TRBJ2-1, is DAMVIQNPRYQVTQFGKPVTLSCSQTLNHNVMYWYQQKSSQAPKLLFHYYDKDFNNEADTPDNFQSRRPNTSFCFLDIRSPGLGDTAMYLCATSRARMYNEQFFGPGTRLTVL.

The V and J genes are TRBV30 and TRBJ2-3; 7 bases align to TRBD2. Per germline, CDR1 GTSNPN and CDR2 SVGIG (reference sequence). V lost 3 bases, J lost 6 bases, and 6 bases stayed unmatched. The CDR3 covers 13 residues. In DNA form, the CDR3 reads TGTGCCTGGAGCCTAGGGAGGGGCGATACGCAGTATTTT. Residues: CAWSLGRGDTQYF.

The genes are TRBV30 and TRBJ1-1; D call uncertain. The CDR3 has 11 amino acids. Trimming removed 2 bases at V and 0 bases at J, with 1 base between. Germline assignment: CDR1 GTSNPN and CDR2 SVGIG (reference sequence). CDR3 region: CAWSLNTEAFF. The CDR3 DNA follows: TGTGCCTGGAGTCTGAACACTGAAGCTTTCTTT.

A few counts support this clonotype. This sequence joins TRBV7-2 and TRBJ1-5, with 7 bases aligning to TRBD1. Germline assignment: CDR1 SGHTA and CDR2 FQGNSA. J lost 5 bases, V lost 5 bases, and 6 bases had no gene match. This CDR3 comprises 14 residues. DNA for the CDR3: TGTGCCAGCAGCCCGACGACAGGGTATCAGCCCCAGCATTTT. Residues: CASSPTTGYQPQHF. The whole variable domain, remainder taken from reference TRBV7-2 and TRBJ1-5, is GAGVSQSPSNKVTEKGKDVELRCDPISGHTALYWYRQSLGQGLEFLIYFQGNSAPDKSGLPSDRFSAERTGGSVSTLTIQRTQQEDSAVYLCASSPTTGYQPQHFGDGTRLSIL.

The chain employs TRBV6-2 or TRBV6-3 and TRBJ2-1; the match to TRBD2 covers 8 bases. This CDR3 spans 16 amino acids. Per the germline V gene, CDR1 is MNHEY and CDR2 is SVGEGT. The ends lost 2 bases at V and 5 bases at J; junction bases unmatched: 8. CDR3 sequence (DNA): TGTGCCAGCAGTTACGTCAGCGGGAGATTTCACAATGAGCAGTTCTTC. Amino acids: CASSYVSGRFHNEQFF.

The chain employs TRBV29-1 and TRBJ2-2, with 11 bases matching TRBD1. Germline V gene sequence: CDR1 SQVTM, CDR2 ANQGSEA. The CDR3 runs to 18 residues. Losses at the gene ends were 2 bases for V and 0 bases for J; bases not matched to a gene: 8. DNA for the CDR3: TGCAGCGTTGAATACGTCGGACAGGGGGCGACGAACACCGGGGAGCTGTTTTTT. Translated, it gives CSVEYVGQGATNTGELFF.

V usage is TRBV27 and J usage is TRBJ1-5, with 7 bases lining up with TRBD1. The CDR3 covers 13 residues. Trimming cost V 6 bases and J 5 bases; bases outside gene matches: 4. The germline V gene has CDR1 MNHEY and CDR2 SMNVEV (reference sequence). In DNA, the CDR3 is TGTGCCAGCAGCAGGGGGGACGATCAGCCCCAGCATTTT. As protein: CASSRGDDQPQHF.

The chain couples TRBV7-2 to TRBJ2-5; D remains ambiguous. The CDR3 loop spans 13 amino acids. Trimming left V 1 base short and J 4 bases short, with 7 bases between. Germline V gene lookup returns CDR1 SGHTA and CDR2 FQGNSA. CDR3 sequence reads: CASSLGYGETQYF. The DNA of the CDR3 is TGTGCCAGCAGCTTAGGGTATGGAGAGACCCAGTACTTC. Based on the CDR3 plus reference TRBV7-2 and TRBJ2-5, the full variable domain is GAGVSQSPSNKVTEKGKDVELRCDPISGHTALYWYRQSLGQGLEFLIYFQGNSAPDKSGLPSDRFSAERTGGSVSTLTIQRTQQEDSAVYLCASSLGYGETQYFGPGTRLLVL.